One sample yielded the 17 T cell receptor beta chains listed below, sequenced in a study of T cell responses to AZD1222 COVID-19 vaccine. Only in-frame clones appear in the TCRdb table, and some are missing; sequencing was by immunoSEQ multiplex PCR. The table lists some 96,000 clones, roughly 89% of them singletons. Source: peripheral blood, taken on day 0 of AZD1222 vaccination. The receptors derive from an adult in good health.

The chain links TRBV2 to TRBJ2-1; D is perhaps TRBD1 or TRBD2 (6 bases each). CDR1 and CDR2 from the germline V gene are SNHLY and FYNNEI. V was cut by 4 bases and J by 4 bases, with 17 bases left in between. This CDR3 has 16 residues. For the CDR3, the DNA is TGTGCCAGCAGTGTTGAGGGGGGCGGACGTTACAATGAGCAGTTCTTC. Translated: CASSVEGGGRYNEQFF.

V usage is TRBV7-7 and J usage is TRBJ2-5; the match to TRBD2 covers 7 bases. The CDR3 is made up of 15 amino acids. Looked up from germline, CDR1 is SSHAT and CDR2 is FNYEAQ (reference sequence). V lost 6 bases to trimming and J lost 7 bases; unmatched junction nucleotides: 14. The CDR3 region has the DNA TGTGCCAGCAGTCTAGGACTTGATCGCGGGGGGACCCAGTACTTC. Protein sequence: CASSLGLDRGGTQYF.

V gene TRBV19 combines with J gene TRBJ2-7, with D hard to call. Germline lookup yields CDR1 LNHDA and CDR2 SQIVND (reference sequence). The CDR3 is 11 residues long. Trimming shortened V by 5 bases and J by 6 bases, and 8 bases separated the two germline ends. This CDR3 reads CASSQMGEQYF. CDR3 coding DNA: TGTGCCAGTAGTCAAATGGGCGAGCAGTACTTC.

The chain couples TRBV28 to TRBJ1-4; D not resolved. V lost 5 bases and J 10 bases, leaving 17 bases between the germline ends. The CDR3 covers 14 residues. Germline values: CDR1 MDHEN, CDR2 SYDVKM. The CDR3 spells CASSPPAGKGKLFF. CDR3 bases: TGTGCCAGCAGTCCACCGGCGGGTAAAGGAAAACTGTTTTTT. Full variable domain (missing parts from reference TRBV28 and TRBJ1-4): DVKVTQSSRYLVKRTGEKVFLECVQDMDHENMFWYRQDPGLGLRLIYFSYDVKMKEKGDIPEGYSVSREKKERFSLILESASTNQTSMYLCASSPPAGKGKLFFGSGTQLSVL.

The chain joins TRBV7-6 to TRBJ2-5; D might be TRBD1 (6 bases). The V end lost 8 bases, the J end lost 5 bases, and 21 bases lay between the germline ends. Germline lookup yields CDR1 SGHVS and CDR2 FNYEAQ. There are 15 residues in the CDR3. The CDR3, as DNA: TGTGCCAGCTCCCATCCACAGGGATTAGTCGAGACCCAGTACTTC. Translation: CASSHPQGLVETQYF.

This chain connects TRBV5-4 to TRBJ2-7, with 7 bases aligning to TRBD2. The trim removed 4 bases at V and 2 bases at J, leaving 9 bases unmatched. CDR3 length: 15 residues. The V gene's germline CDR1 is SGHNT and CDR2 YYREEE (reference sequence). The CDR3, as DNA: TGTGCCAGCAGCCCAATCGGGGAGGGAACCTACGAGCAGTACTTC. Amino acid sequence: CASSPIGEGTYEQYF.

The gene calls are TRBV6-1 and TRBJ1-5; 9 nucleotides line up with TRBD1. Trimming cost V 2 bases and J 7 bases; bases outside gene matches: 6. This CDR3 spans 15 amino acids. The germline V gene has CDR1 MNHNS and CDR2 SASEGT. The CDR3 coding sequence is TGTGCCAGCAGTGAAAGGGGACAGGGCTGGCAGCCCCAGCATTTT. It specifies CASSERGQGWQPQHF.

The chain uses TRBV7-9 and TRBJ1-1; D not certain. Germline V gives CDR1 SEHNR, CDR2 FQNEAQ (reference sequence). V was clipped by 1 base and J by 0 bases, with 6 bases between them. The CDR3 runs to 14 residues. In nucleotides, the CDR3 is TGTGCCAGCAGCTTAGATAGAATGAACACTGAAGCTTTCTTT. This encodes CASSLDRMNTEAFF.

The chain combines TRBV5-6 with TRBJ2-7; 7 nucleotides match TRBD1. Losses at the gene ends were 5 bases for V and 3 bases for J; bases not matched to a gene: 8. The CDR3 covers 14 residues. Germline values: CDR1 SGHDT, CDR2 YYEEEE. The CDR3 is CASRAGTVIYEQYF. DNA for the CDR3: TGTGCCAGCAGGGCCGGGACAGTTATCTACGAGCAGTACTTC.

The V gene is TRBV12-3 or TRBV12-4, the J gene TRBJ2-1, with unresolved D. The V end lost 6 bases, the J end lost 8 bases, and 14 bases lay between the germline ends. This CDR3 is 13 amino acids long. The DNA for the CDR3 is TGTGCCAGCAGCCTTTCGGGTACCGATGAGCAGTTCTTC. Protein: CASSLSGTDEQFF.

The CDR3 reads CSAHLQETQYF. CDR3 bases: TGCAGTGCCCACCTCCAAGAGACCCAGTACTTC. The rearrangement links TRBV20-1 to TRBJ2-5; D gene uncertain. V was clipped by 6 bases and J by 1 base, with 6 bases between them. Germline loops: CDR1 DFQATT, CDR2 SNEGSKA (reference sequence). The CDR3 length is 11 residues.

V is TRBV7-2 and J is TRBJ2-7; 12 bases agree with TRBD2. Germline assignment: CDR1 SGHTA and CDR2 FQGNSA. Losses at the gene ends were 5 bases for V and 6 bases for J; bases not matched to a gene: 8. The CDR3 runs 15 residues. DNA of the CDR3: TGTGCCAGCAGCCCGGCGACTAGCGGGAGAAGCGAGCAGTACTTC. It codes for CASSPATSGRSEQYF.

This clone was picked up one time. The chain carries TRBV5-4 and TRBJ2-7, with D hard to call. Germline assignment: CDR1 SGHNT and CDR2 YYREEE (reference sequence). CDR3 length equals 11 residues. Between the trimmed V and J ends, which lost 0 bases and 5 bases, there was a span of 3 bases. The CDR3 sequence: CASSLVDEQYF. The CDR3 DNA follows: TGTGCCAGCAGCTTGGTTGACGAGCAGTACTTC.

V is TRBV7-9 and J is TRBJ2-5; TRBD1 aligns across 7 bases. In germline, CDR1 is SEHNR, CDR2 FQNEAQ (reference sequence). This CDR3 is 13 amino acids long. V lost 6 bases to trimming and J lost 3 bases; unmatched junction nucleotides: 4. CDR3 sequence (DNA): TGTGCCAGCAGGCAAGGGACAGAAGAGACCCAGTACTTC. It encodes CASRQGTEETQYF. Based on the CDR3 plus reference TRBV7-9 and TRBJ2-5, the full variable domain is DTGVSQNPRHKITKRGQNVTFRCDPISEHNRLYWYRQTLGQGPEFLTYFQNEAQLEKSRLLSDRFSAERPKGSFSTLEIQRTEQGDSAMYLCASRQGTEETQYFGPGTRLLVL.

J is TRBJ1-6 and V is TRBV7-8; possibly TRBD1 for D (5 bases). The ends were cut back, 4 bases at V and 10 bases at J, with 14 bases in the middle. The CDR3 consists of 14 residues. Looked up from germline, CDR1 is SGHVS and CDR2 is FQNEAQ. The CDR3 here is CASSSEGRRSPLHF. The CDR3 coding sequence is TGTGCCAGCAGCTCCGAGGGGCGACGGTCACCCCTCCACTTT.

The chain couples TRBV25-1 to TRBJ1-1, with D maybe TRBD1 (5 bases). Germline loops: CDR1 MGHDK, CDR2 SYGVNS. Trimming took 0 bases from V and 7 from J, leaving 12 bases between them. This CDR3 has 14 residues. The CDR3: CASSEYDRGSEAFF. In DNA form, the CDR3 reads TGTGCCAGCAGTGAATATGACCGGGGCAGTGAAGCTTTCTTT.

This clone is a singleton in its sample. This chain uses TRBV11-3 with TRBJ2-3, with TRBD2 matching 7 bases. The germline V gene encodes CDR1 SGHNT and CDR2 YENEEA. Germline trimming cut 7 bases from V and 5 bases from J; bases unmatched to any gene: 12. This CDR3 is 15 amino acids long. The CDR3 DNA follows: TGTGCCAGCATGGGGACGGGAGGTCGGGAAGATACGCAGTATTTT. Amino acid sequence: CASMGTGGREDTQYF.